Each of the 17 T cell receptor beta chains below was sequenced from the same sample in a study of blood T cell repertoires in COVID-19. Profiling relied on immunoSEQ multiplex PCR, and the TCRdb table lists in-frame clones only, not all of them. The data contain 140,000 to 150,000 clones, around 73% of them singletons. Sequenced: PBMCs or T cells enriched from blood (not recorded which). The receptors originated from a woman aged 45-60 years who had recovered from COVID-19.

V and J are TRBV6-5 and TRBJ2-1, with D perhaps TRBD2 (7 bases). Germline values: CDR1 MNHEY, CDR2 SVGAGI. This CDR3 contains 15 residues. V was cut by 0 bases and J by 5 bases, with 11 bases left in between. The CDR3 protein is CASSYSRGDNNEQFF. As DNA, the CDR3 is TGTGCCAGCAGTTACTCCCGGGGGGACAACAATGAGCAGTTCTTC.

The chain joins TRBV7-3 to TRBJ2-1, with 8 bases matching TRBD2. V shed 1 base and J 8 bases; nucleotides not matched to a gene: 7. The CDR3 extends over 15 amino acids. Germline-derived CDR1 and CDR2 are SGHTA and FQGTGA. The CDR3 sequence: CASSLMGGGSDEQFF. Here the CDR3 DNA reads TGTGCCAGCAGCTTAATGGGCGGGGGGTCCGATGAGCAGTTCTTC.

This clone was seen more than once but under ten times. CDR3 region: CASSGGTAEAFF. CDR3 nucleotides: TGTGCCAGCAGCGGGGGGACCGCTGAAGCTTTCTTT. The chain is built from TRBV3-1 (or the pseudogene TRBV3-2) and TRBJ1-1, with a weak D call TRBD1 (5 bases). Germline V gene data show CDR1 as LGHDT and CDR2 as YNNKEL (reference sequence). The CDR3 is 12 residues long. Trimming left V 5 bases short and J 6 bases short, with 10 bases between.

The V gene is TRBV6-6, the J gene TRBJ1-1; D call uncertain. The CDR3 sequence is 11 residues long. V shed 4 bases and J shed 7 bases, with 7 bases lying between them. Germline assignment: CDR1 MNHNY and CDR2 SVGAGI (reference sequence). The DNA for the CDR3 is TGTGCCAGCAGTTCTGCGTTTGAAGCTTTCTTT. Encoded protein: CASSSAFEAFF.

The gene calls are TRBV6-5 and TRBJ1-2; 8 bases are a match to TRBD1. The junction had 11 bases not matched to a gene; V was cut back by 9 bases and J by 8 bases. Germline lookup yields CDR1 MNHEY and CDR2 SVGAGI. This CDR3 contains 13 residues. CDR3 bases: TGTGCCAGTTGGGACAGGACATTAGCCGGCTACACCTTC. Its translation: CASWDRTLAGYTF.

The chain links TRBV19 to TRBJ2-3, with TRBD2 identical over 11 bases. The CDR3 runs to 16 residues. Germline V lookup: CDR1 LNHDA, CDR2 SQIVND (reference sequence). Trimming at V came to 6 bases and at J to 3 bases, leaving 8 bases not matched to a gene. DNA of the CDR3: TGTGCCAGTAGCGGCCGACTAGCGGGAAGAACAGATACGCAGTATTTT. This sequence encodes CASSGRLAGRTDTQYF.

The J gene is TRBJ1-2, the V gene TRBV28; the match to TRBD1 covers 7 bases. The germline V gene encodes CDR1 MDHEN and CDR2 SYDVKM. Losses at the gene ends were 5 bases for V and 0 bases for J; bases not matched to a gene: 6. CDR3 size: 15 residues. The CDR3 region has the DNA TGTGCCAGCAGTCTCTATGACAGGGCTAACTATGGCTACACCTTC. It yields the protein CASSLYDRANYGYTF.

The chain recombines TRBV3-1 (or the pseudogene TRBV3-2) with TRBJ2-2, with D perhaps matching TRBD2 (6 bases). Trimming removed 4 bases from V and 6 bases from J, with 6 bases in between. In germline, CDR1 is LGHDT, CDR2 YNNKEL (reference sequence). The CDR3 totals 12 residues. The CDR3 region is CASSREAGELFF. The DNA of the CDR3 is TGTGCCAGCAGCCGGGAGGCCGGGGAGCTGTTTTTT.

The rearrangement joins TRBV3-1 (or the pseudogene TRBV3-2) to TRBJ1-6; D call uncertain. V shed 1 base and J shed 9 bases, with 4 bases lying between them. Germline CDR1 is LGHDT and CDR2 is YNNKEL (reference sequence). The CDR3 consists of 12 residues. CDR3 sequence reads: CASSQALSPLHF. The CDR3 nucleotides read TGTGCCAGCAGCCAAGCTCTTTCACCCCTCCACTTT.

V usage is TRBV5-1 and J usage is TRBJ1-1, with a tentative D call TRBD1 (5 bases). Germline CDR1 reads SGHRS; CDR2 reads YFSETQ. V lost 5 bases and J lost 1, with 9 bases in between. The CDR3 is 13 amino acids. In DNA, the CDR3 is TGCGCCAGCAGGATAGGGGAGAACACTGAAGCTTTCTTT. It specifies CASRIGENTEAFF.

The V and J genes are TRBV27 and TRBJ2-7; D might be TRBD1 (6 bases). Germline assignment: CDR1 MNHEY and CDR2 SMNVEV (reference sequence). The CDR3 sequence is 14 residues long. Trimming left V 2 bases short and J 2 bases short, with 10 bases between. CDR3: CASSLNRDTYEQYF. The CDR3 DNA is TGTGCCAGCAGTTTAAACAGGGACACCTACGAGCAGTACTTC.

The chain has TRBV29-1 and TRBJ2-2; 9 bases agree with TRBD1. The V gene's germline CDR1 is SQVTM and CDR2 ANQGSEA. With V trimmed by 4 bases and J by 7 bases, 10 bases remained unmatched. The CDR3 sequence is 15 residues long. DNA for the CDR3: TGCAGCGTTGGGACCGGGACAGGGCGGAACGGGGAGCTGTTTTTT. It encodes CSVGTGTGRNGELFF.

This sequence joins TRBV7-2 and TRBJ2-2, with D possibly being TRBD2 (5 bases). With 3 bases removed from V and 7 bases from J, the gap between germline ends came to 9 bases. The germline V gene has CDR1 SGHTA and CDR2 FQGNSA. The CDR3 runs 13 residues. Written as DNA, the CDR3 is TGTGCCAGCAGCTTGAGTCGGGGCGGGGAGCTGTTTTTT. Its protein product is CASSLSRGGELFF.

The chain combines TRBV2 with TRBJ1-5; the D gene is possibly TRBD1 (6 bases). V lost 4 bases to trimming and J lost 6 bases, with 13 bases between them. This CDR3 is built from 14 residues. Germline CDR1 is SNHLY and CDR2 is FYNNEI. This CDR3 reads CASSGLTGTQPQHF. The CDR3 DNA sequence: TGTGCCAGCAGTGGGTTAACAGGGACTCAGCCCCAGCATTTT.

This clone turned up a few times. The gene calls are TRBV19 and TRBJ1-1, with D tentatively TRBD1 (5 bases). The germline V and J ends were trimmed by 6 bases and 8 bases, with 16 bases remaining between them. This CDR3 spans 13 amino acids. Looked up from germline, CDR1 is LNHDA and CDR2 is SQIVND (reference sequence). Written as DNA, the CDR3 is TGTGCCAGTAGAACCCTTGGGGGGGTCGAAGCTTTCTTT. This codes for CASRTLGGVEAFF.

The rearrangement links TRBV7-8 to TRBJ2-5; D is unresolved. Germline CDR1 reads SGHVS; CDR2 reads FQNEAQ. This CDR3 has 13 residues. Trimming stripped 4 bases from V and 0 bases from J, with 6 bases between. CDR3 residues: CASSYNYQETQYF. Here the CDR3 DNA reads TGTGCCAGCAGCTATAACTACCAAGAGACCCAGTACTTC.

The genes are TRBV5-1 and TRBJ1-2; 8 nucleotides agree with TRBD1. The V and J ends lost 4 bases and 5 bases, in that order; junction bases with no gene match: 13. CDR1 and CDR2 from the germline V gene are SGHRS and YFSETQ. This CDR3 is 16 amino acids long. CDR3 amino acids: CASSLGTTGEGYGYTF. The DNA for the CDR3 is TGCGCCAGCAGCCTGGGAACGACAGGGGAAGGGTATGGCTACACCTTC.